The 2 T cell receptor beta chains below all came from one sample that was sequenced in a study of T cell responses to AZD1222 COVID-19 vaccine (dated by TCRdb to about 2021). The time point label, as the study defines it: about 28 days (+/-7) after the second vaccine dose. Libraries were prepared through the immunoSEQ multiplex PCR assay. Drawn from immuneACCESS, this table holds only the in-frame rearrangements with V and J called that TCRdb kept. Clones are partly lost; checked studies trace under half to an unresolved V gene and leave the rest unexplained. The sample contains about 140,000 clones, 90% to 95% of them found a single time. Less than 1.5% of the sample is in the top ten clones. The material was peripheral blood, obtained 28 days after the second AZD1222 dose. Receptors were obtained from an adult who received the AZD1222 COVID-19 vaccine.

This rearrangement joins TRBV19 to TRBJ1-1; possibly TRBD1 for D (6 bases). The CDR3 runs to 14 residues. Germline V gene data show CDR1 as LNHDA and CDR2 as SQIVND (reference sequence). Between the trimmed V and J ends, which lost 7 bases and 4 bases, there was a span of 16 bases. In nucleotides, the CDR3 is TGTGCCAGTACCCGAGGACAGTTGAGCACTGAAGCTTTCTTT. Its protein is CASTRGQLSTEAFF.

This clone was seen only once. The chain joins TRBV7-8 to TRBJ2-5; D might be TRBD1 or TRBD2, each matching 5 bases. Germline loops: CDR1 SGHVS, CDR2 FQNEAQ. V lost 1 base to trimming and J lost 4 bases, with 7 bases between them. CDR3 length: 13 residues. In DNA, the CDR3 is TGTGCCAGCAGCTTAGACGGGGCAGAGACCCAGTACTTC. Its translation is CASSLDGAETQYF.